A few counts support the clone carrying this T cell receptor (beta chain). The CDR3 sequence is 15 residues long. Deletions cut 4 bases from V and 5 bases from J, with 15 bases between. Germline V CDR1 and CDR2: SEHNR, FQNEAQ (reference sequence). It was with unique molecular identifiers that the TCRbeta library was prepared. Each CDR3 protein is one row after TCRdb ran MiXCR on the PCR reads. The repertoire holds hundreds of thousands of distinct CDR3 sequences, with around 9.5% as singletons. The data were taken from a study of T-cell reconstitution after alpha-beta-depleted transplantation in children.

The sequence derives from a human donor who donated a stem cell graft to a child with acute lymphoblastic leukemia. This chain joins TRBV7-9 and TRBJ2-1; D is unclear. The sample consisted of PBMCs from the stem cell graft donor, taken from the stem cell graft. This CDR3 is CASSSLTTRNNEQFF. In DNA, the CDR3 is TGTGCCAGCAGCTCCCTAACGACCCGCAACAATGAGCAGTTCTTC.